This T cell receptor (beta chain) originates from a study of regulatory T cells in long-lasting Graves disease. Relying on iRepertoire HTBI primers and Arm-PCR of CDR3 regions, the team built TCR beta libraries. TCRdb called the multiplex PCR reads again in MiXCR, with one record for every CDR3 protein. This table holds hundreds of thousands of distinct CDR3 sequences, approximately 16% found once. Of note for this clonotype: Its specificity is not known.

Study conclusions and caveats: TRBV28, TRBJ1-2 and TRBJ2-5 were segments that persistent disease favored. Samples came from peripheral blood alone, without thyroid tissue.

The time point was: newly diagnosed GD, antithyroid drugs for less than 3 months. From RNA extracted from PBMCs, the TCR library was made. With 10 bases clipped from V and 7 bases from J, the junction kept 12 bases outside the gene matches. CDR1 is MDHEN, CDR2 SYDVKM, per germline. The CDR3 is 14 amino acids. The data also belong to a second study, concerning T cells in Graves' hyperthyroidism and ophthalmopathy.

The chain uses TRBV28 and TRBJ1-5; 8 nucleotides match TRBD1. The origin of this receptor is a man between 18 and 29 years old with Graves disease. The sample in question was peripheral blood mononuclear cells (PBMCs), obtained at new diagnosis, from a patient treated with antithyroid drugs. As DNA, the CDR3 is TGTGCCACCGACCAGGGGGCAGGGGGGCAGCCCCAGCATTTT. Its translation is CATDQGAGGQPQHF.